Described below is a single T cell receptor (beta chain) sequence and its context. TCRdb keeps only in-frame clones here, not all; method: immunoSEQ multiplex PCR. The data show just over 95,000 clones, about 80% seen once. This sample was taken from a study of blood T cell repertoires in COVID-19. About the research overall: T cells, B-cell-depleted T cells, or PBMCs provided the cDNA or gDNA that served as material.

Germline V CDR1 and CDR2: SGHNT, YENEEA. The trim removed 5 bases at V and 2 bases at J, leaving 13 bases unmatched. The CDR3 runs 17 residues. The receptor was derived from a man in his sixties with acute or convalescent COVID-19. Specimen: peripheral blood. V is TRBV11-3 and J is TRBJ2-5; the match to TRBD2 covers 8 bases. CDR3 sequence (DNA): TGTGCCAGCAGCCCCCGCCCGGGACTAGTTGGACAAGAGACCCAGTACTTC. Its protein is CASSPRPGLVGQETQYF.